The clone carrying this T cell receptor (beta chain) was detected a few times. The antigen is unknown. Using quantitative 5'-RACE with molecular barcodes, the authors made TCR beta libraries. One entry per CDR3 protein, called by TCRdb with MiXCR from the 5' RACE reads. In the table there are a few hundred thousand distinct CDR3 sequences, approximately 20% of which are singletons. The CDR3 consists of 13 residues. Per germline, CDR1 SGHTA and CDR2 FQGTGA. The germline V and J ends were trimmed by 3 bases and 4 bases, with 9 bases remaining between them. This specimen belongs to a study of CD8 T cells in ankylosing spondylitis. Study-wide points: What seemed typical of ankylosing spondylitis blood was a TCR beta motif built from fewer than ten highly homologous variants.

V is TRBV7-3 and J is TRBJ2-5; no definite D call. Input material: blood, either unsorted or a sorted T cell fraction (not recorded which). This sequence originates from a male donor with ankylosing spondylitis. The CDR3 loop is CASSLRWGETQYF. The CDR3, as DNA: TGTGCCAGCAGCTTGAGATGGGGAGAGACCCAGTACTTC. The full variable domain, its missing parts supplied by reference TRBV7-3 and TRBJ2-5, is GAGVSQTPSNKVTEKGKYVELRCDPISGHTALYWYRQSLGQGPEFLIYFQGTGAADDSGLPNDRFFAVRPEGSVSTLKIQRTERGDSAVYLCASSLRWGETQYFGPGTRLLVL.